This T cell receptor (beta chain) emerged from a study of CD8 T cells in Susac syndrome (dated by TCRdb to the late 2010s). Notes on the research overall: Whether CD8+ T cell activation and differentiation in Susac syndrome was antigen driven was tested using repertoire sequencing. The study compared CD8+ T cell repertoire clonality among 12 healthy donors, approximately 14 Susac syndrome patients and about 16 multiple sclerosis patients.

RNA was extracted using the RNeasy kit, and roughly 0.45 to 1 microgram was reverse transcribed with random hexamers. The immunoSEQ multiplex PCR assay, covering 54 Vbeta and 13 Jbeta segments, was used to amplify TCR beta CDR3 regions. Bias from PCR amplification was corrected by using a synthetic template baseline for primer optimization and for computational correction. From the authors' description of their analysis: Reads were assigned to V, D and J genes according to IMGT and analyzed in immunoSEQ Analyzer, with only productive sequences retained. To calculate clonality, Shannon entropy was normalized by log2 of the number of productive unique sequences and then subtracted from one. Public and private clones were assessed among the 100 most prevalent clones of each patient and control. Susac-specific clones were defined as absent from healthy and MS cohorts, about 1,000 published viral clones and other ImmuneACCESS disease sequences. TCRdb trimmed public reads at Q25 via fastp, called clones via MiXCR and kept in-frame beta chains. Each record represents a unique CDR3 protein, reported with the most common genes and DNA among its rows. Clone size and V and J calls follow TCRdb, not the original study. The sample yields 130,000 to 150,000 distinct CDR3 sequences; approximately 95% were counted once. Approximately 0.3% of the sample comes from the top ten.

Peripheral blood CD8+ and CD4+ T cells from healthy donors, Susac syndrome patients and multiple sclerosis patients were profiled by high-throughput TCR beta sequencing. The healthy donors served as controls matched for age and sex. Bulk CD8+ and CD4+ T cells were purified by magnetic negative isolation, whereas CD8+ TEMRA cells were enriched by FACS. Blood was drawn into EDTA tubes, processed within 24 hours, and PBMCs were isolated by density gradient centrifugation. PBMCs intended for TCR sequencing were cryopreserved in liquid nitrogen and were subsequently thawed in a 37 degrees C water bath. The sorted or isolated CD4+, CD8+ and CD8+ TEMRA cells had a purity of 90% or higher. Beyond this particular receptor, the publication reports: The number of individuals in the TCR sequencing and HLA analysis was acknowledged as relatively small.

Worth noting for this clonotype: Its specific antigen is unknown. Base qualities are missing; no much larger clone stands one base away.

Cut back by 4 bases and 7 bases, the V and J ends lie 14 bases apart. Its CDR3 holds 14 amino acids, cysteine through phenylalanine. Just CDR3 DNA is preserved here, 42 bases in frame from base 1. CDR1 GTSNPN and CDR2 SVGIG were looked up in the germline V gene (reference sequence). In this chain, TRBV30 is recombined with TRBJ1-6, with the D segment identity uncertain. This clonotype was sampled from a human donor in good health. Sequencing was performed on CD8+ T cells from PBMCs. The CDR3 has the sequence CAWMRESGNSPLHF. The DNA reads TGTGCCTGGATGAGGGAATCGGGAAATTCACCCCTCCACTTT.